Following are 27 T cell receptor beta chains from one sample sequenced in a study of CD8 T cells in Susac syndrome. RNA totalling roughly 0.45 to 1 ug underwent reverse transcription with random hexamers. MiXCR, run by TCRdb on the immunoSEQ multiplex PCR reads, gives a single entry per CDR3 protein. The table has about 250,000 distinct CDR3 sequences, 90% to 95% seen once. The sequencing sample was made of CD4+ T cells from PBMCs. Every receptor here comes from a human donor with multiple sclerosis.

The chain has TRBV5-1 and TRBJ2-5; D remains ambiguous. Trimming cost V 0 bases and J 1 base, with 7 bases left between them. The CDR3 is made up of 14 amino acids. CDR1 is SGHRS and CDR2 is YFSETQ in the germline V gene. CDR3 residues: CASSLGRFQETQYF. In nucleotides, the CDR3 is TGCGCCAGCAGCTTGGGCCGGTTCCAAGAGACCCAGTACTTC.

The J gene is TRBJ2-5, the V gene TRBV5-1; possible D gene TRBD2, 6 bases. The V and J ends lost 4 bases and 3 bases respectively, with 13 bases between them. The CDR3 is 14 amino acids. The germline CDR1 and CDR2 sequences are SGHRS and YFSETQ. The CDR3 protein is CASSPEEGEETQYF. In DNA, the CDR3 is TGCGCCAGCAGCCCCGAGGAGGGAGAAGAGACCCAGTACTTC. Full variable domain (outside the CDR3, taken from reference TRBV5-1 and TRBJ2-5): KAGVTQTPRYLIKTRGQQVTLSCSPISGHRSVSWYQQTPGQGLQFLFEYFSETQRNKGNFPGRFSGRQFSNSRSEMNVSTLELGDSALYLCASSPEEGEETQYFGPGTRLLVL.

The CDR3 sequence: CASSFPSNTGELFF. The CDR3, as DNA: TGTGCCAGCAGTTTCCCCTCGAACACCGGGGAGCTGTTTTTT. This rearrangement joins TRBV6-5 to TRBJ2-2, with D hard to call. This CDR3 contains 14 residues. CDR1 is MNHEY and CDR2 is SVGAGI in the germline V gene. Trimming cost V 4 bases and J 0 bases, with 6 bases left between them.

The J gene is TRBJ2-1, the V gene TRBV3-1; D is ambiguous. The CDR3 totals 15 residues. Germline V CDR1 and CDR2: LGHDT, YNNKEL (reference sequence). V lost 0 bases and J 5 bases, leaving 11 bases between the germline ends. The CDR3 nucleotides are TGTGCCAGCAGCCAAGATCATAACGGACACAATGAGCAGTTCTTC. Protein sequence: CASSQDHNGHNEQFF.

The chain combines TRBV20-1 with TRBJ2-1; 8 nucleotides align to TRBD2. The CDR3 consists of 16 residues. V lost 3 bases to trimming and J lost 0 bases; unmatched junction nucleotides: 7. CDR1 and CDR2 from the germline V gene are DFQATT and SNEGSKA (reference sequence). CDR3 nucleotide sequence: TGCAGTGCTAGTTGGCCAAGCGGGAGCTCCTACAATGAGCAGTTCTTC. This gives the protein CSASWPSGSSYNEQFF.

The chain recombines TRBV4-1 with TRBJ2-1; D is possibly TRBD1 (5 bases). The CDR3 has 16 residues. Looked up from germline, CDR1 is MGHRA and CDR2 is YSYEKL. V lost 4 bases and J lost 0, with 13 bases in between. CDR3 in DNA: TGCGCCAGCAGCCCCAGGGTTACGAGCTCCTACAATGAGCAGTTCTTC. It is translated as CASSPRVTSSYNEQFF.

Regarding this clonotype: Mismatch with germline at one junction end may stem from a read error. This chain connects TRBV19 to TRBJ1-5, with D perhaps TRBD1 (6 bases). The CDR3 consists of 13 residues. Per the germline V gene, CDR1 is LNHDA and CDR2 is SQIVND (reference sequence). The CDR3 sequence is CASNWDINQPQHF. The CDR3 region has the DNA TGTGCTAGTAACTGGGACATCAATCAGCCCCAGCATTTT.

The CDR3 protein is CASSFFADTEAFF. The CDR3 bases are TGCGCCAGCAGCTTTTTCGCAGACACTGAAGCTTTCTTT. V is TRBV5-1 and J is TRBJ1-1; no definite D call. The CDR3 sequence is 13 residues long. Per the germline V gene, CDR1 is SGHRS and CDR2 is YFSETQ. V dropped 2 bases and J dropped 3 bases, with 8 bases sitting between them.

V usage is TRBV19 and J usage is TRBJ1-1, with no clear D. The germline CDR1 and CDR2 sequences are LNHDA and SQIVND (reference sequence). Trimming shortened V by 5 bases and J by 2 bases, and 12 bases separated the two germline ends. This CDR3 is built from 14 residues. For the CDR3, the DNA is TGTGCCAGTAGTCTACACGAGACCAACACTGAAGCTTTCTTT. Translation: CASSLHETNTEAFF.

The rearrangement uses TRBV6-5 and TRBJ2-2; TRBD2 matches at 11 bases. The CDR3 consists of 17 residues. J gave up 2 bases and V 2 bases, and 4 bases lay outside the gene matches. Per germline, CDR1 MNHEY and CDR2 SVGAGI. This CDR3 is CASSYVGTSGNTGELFF. The CDR3 coding sequence is TGTGCCAGCAGTTACGTCGGGACTAGCGGAAACACCGGGGAGCTGTTTTTT.

This chain links TRBV29-1 with TRBJ2-7, with TRBD2 matching over 11 bases. Germline values: CDR1 SQVTM, CDR2 ANQGSEA. V shed 6 bases, J shed 9 bases, and the junction held 10 bases outside the gene matches. The CDR3 is 13 residues long. CDR3 sequence (DNA): TGCAGCGTCAAACCTAGCGGGGGGACCCCGCAGTACTTC. Translating it yields CSVKPSGGTPQYF.

This chain connects TRBV3-1 to TRBJ2-5, with TRBD1 matching over 8 bases. This CDR3 has 15 residues. The J segment lost 5 bases and the V segment lost 4 bases, leaving 9 bases of the junction unmatched. Per the germline V gene, CDR1 is LGHDT and CDR2 is YNNKEL (reference sequence). The CDR3 region is CASSRNRGNAETQYF. CDR3 sequence (DNA): TGTGCCAGCAGCCGTAACAGGGGGAACGCGGAGACCCAGTACTTC.

The chain is built from TRBV5-1 and TRBJ1-4; D perhaps matches TRBD1 (6 bases). The CDR3 spans 16 residues. Germline assignment: CDR1 SGHRS and CDR2 YFSETQ. V was cut by 4 bases and J by 5 bases, with 18 bases left in between. This CDR3 is CASSRMSITGNEKLFF. As DNA, the CDR3 is TGCGCCAGCAGCCGGATGTCTATTACAGGGAATGAAAAACTGTTTTTT.

The chain recombines TRBV20-1 with TRBJ2-3; tentative D call: TRBD2 (6 bases). V lost 3 bases, J lost 6 bases, and 13 bases lay in between. The CDR3 totals 13 residues. CDR1 is DFQATT and CDR2 is SNEGSKA in the germline V gene (reference sequence). Here the CDR3 DNA reads TGCAGTGCTAGTTGGTCTAGCGATGATACGCAGTATTTT. Amino acid sequence: CSASWSSDDTQYF.

The rearrangement links TRBV20-1 to TRBJ1-1; D remains ambiguous. The germline V gene encodes CDR1 DFQATT and CDR2 SNEGSKA (reference sequence). Trimming shortened V by 1 base and J by 1 base, and 7 bases separated the two germline ends. The CDR3 loop spans 13 amino acids. CDR3 nucleotide sequence: TGCAGTGCTAGAGTGCGGGGGAACACTGAAGCTTTCTTT. Translation: CSARVRGNTEAFF.

This chain joins TRBV25-1 and TRBJ2-1; weak D call: TRBD1 (5 bases). Germline CDR1 and CDR2: MGHDK and SYGVNS. Trimming shortened V by 1 base and J by 3 bases, and 7 bases separated the two germline ends. CDR3 length equals 14 residues. The CDR3 nucleotides are TGTGCCAGCAGTGAATGGGGCAGCTACAATGAGCAGTTCTTC. This encodes CASSEWGSYNEQFF. Using reference TRBV25-1 and TRBJ2-1 for the parts outside the CDR3, the full variable domain is EADIYQTPRYLVIGTGKKITLECSQTMGHDKMYWYQQDPGMELHLIHYSYGVNSTEKGDLSSESTVSRIRTEHFPLTLESARPSHTSQYLCASSEWGSYNEQFFGPGTRLTVL.

The rearrangement joins TRBV10-1 to TRBJ1-4, with D possibly being TRBD1 (5 bases). The CDR3 length is 13 residues. V was clipped by 4 bases and J by 5 bases, with 8 bases between them. CDR1 is WNHNN, CDR2 SYGVQD, per germline (reference sequence). The CDR3 DNA sequence: TGCGCCAGCAGTGGGACAAGAAATGAAAAACTGTTTTTT. Translated, it gives CASSGTRNEKLFF.

V gene TRBV6-5 combines with J gene TRBJ1-3; D unresolved. Trimming cost V 6 bases and J 0 bases, with 12 bases left between them. The CDR3 is 15 residues long. Per germline, CDR1 MNHEY and CDR2 SVGAGI. CDR3 amino acids: CASRLTVTSGNTIYF. The CDR3 DNA is TGTGCCAGCAGACTTACGGTAACCTCTGGAAACACCATATATTTT.

The chain recombines TRBV20-1 with TRBJ2-7; the D gene could be TRBD1 or TRBD2 (5 bases each). V lost 5 bases to trimming and J lost 6 bases, with 20 bases between them. CDR1 is DFQATT, CDR2 SNEGSKA, per germline (reference sequence). This CDR3 has 14 residues. The CDR3: CSAPRAQGAFEQYF. CDR3 coding DNA: TGCAGTGCTCCTCGAGCGCAGGGAGCTTTCGAGCAGTACTTC.

V and J are TRBV3-1 and TRBJ1-1; D gene ambiguous. CDR3 size: 12 residues. The germline V gene encodes CDR1 LGHDT and CDR2 YNNKEL (reference sequence). V was shortened by 5 bases and J by 6 bases, with 10 bases between the two germline ends. The CDR3 DNA reads as TGTGCCAGCAGCTCCAGTCGGGCTGAAGCTTTCTTT. Amino acid sequence: CASSSSRAEAFF.

The CDR3 nucleotides are TGTGCCAGCAGCGTAGTCGAGAGAATTAACACCGGGGAGCTGTTTTTT. Translated, it gives CASSVVERINTGELFF. The rearrangement joins TRBV9 to TRBJ2-2; D unresolved. Trimming shortened V by 0 bases and J by 2 bases, and 11 bases separated the two germline ends. This CDR3 comprises 16 residues. In germline, CDR1 is SGDLS, CDR2 YYNGEE. The full variable domain, with the rest looked up from reference TRBV9 and TRBJ2-2, is DSGVTQTPKHLITATGQRVTLRCSPRSGDLSVYWYQQSLDQGLQFLIQYYNGEERAKGNILERFSAQQFPDLHSELNLSSLELGDSALYFCASSVVERINTGELFFGEGSRLTVL.

The rearrangement uses TRBV3-1 and TRBJ1-2, with 10 bases identical to TRBD1. Germline lookup yields CDR1 LGHDT and CDR2 YNNKEL (reference sequence). V was pared by 3 bases and J by 1 base, with 8 bases of the junction left unmatched. This CDR3 region has 17 residues. The DNA of the CDR3 is TGTGCCAGCAGCCACAACGGGAGGACAGGGGGTAACTATGGCTACACCTTC. Translation gives CASSHNGRTGGNYGYTF.

The J gene is TRBJ2-5, the V gene TRBV5-1; D is tentatively TRBD1 or TRBD2 (5 bases each). Germline CDR1 is SGHRS and CDR2 is YFSETQ. The CDR3 is 15 residues long. Trimming cost V 7 bases and J 5 bases, with 21 bases left between them. This CDR3 is CASSGRWVQVETQYF. The CDR3 nucleotides are TGCGCCAGCTCGGGACGCTGGGTCCAAGTGGAGACCCAGTACTTC.

J is TRBJ2-1 and V is TRBV5-6, with 7 bases matching TRBD2. The germline V gene has CDR1 SGHDT and CDR2 YYEEEE. V dropped 3 bases and J dropped 8; count of bases not matched to a gene: 14. The CDR3 has 16 amino acids. Written as DNA, the CDR3 is TGTGCCAGCAGCTGGCGGTCTAGCGGCCCAGCTTATGAGCAGTTCTTC. Translated: CASSWRSSGPAYEQFF.

The CDR3: CASSLADRFNYGYTF. For the CDR3, the DNA is TGTGCCAGCAGCTTGGCAGACAGGTTTAACTATGGCTACACCTTC. V is TRBV7-9 and J is TRBJ1-2, with D tentatively TRBD1 (6 bases). Trimming left V 3 bases short and J 1 base short, with 12 bases between. Looked up from germline, CDR1 is SEHNR and CDR2 is FQNEAQ (reference sequence). This CDR3 comprises 15 residues.

The chain couples TRBV6-1 to TRBJ2-7, with 8 bases lining up with TRBD2. CDR1 is MNHNS and CDR2 is SASEGT in the germline V gene. The J segment lost 0 bases and the V segment lost 6 bases, leaving 1 base of the junction unmatched. CDR3 length: 13 residues. This CDR3 is CASRGTSSYEQYV. For the CDR3, the DNA is TGTGCCAGCAGGGGGACTAGCTCCTACGAGCAGTACGTC.

The chain recombines TRBV27 with TRBJ2-1; 13 bases agree with TRBD2. This CDR3 spans 18 amino acids. V shed 5 bases and J 7 bases; nucleotides not matched to a gene: 14. The germline V gene has CDR1 MNHEY and CDR2 SMNVEV (reference sequence). CDR3 loop: CASSRSGLAGRGGNEQFF. The CDR3 nucleotides are TGTGCCAGCAGTCGCTCGGGACTAGCGGGGAGGGGGGGGAATGAGCAGTTCTTC.